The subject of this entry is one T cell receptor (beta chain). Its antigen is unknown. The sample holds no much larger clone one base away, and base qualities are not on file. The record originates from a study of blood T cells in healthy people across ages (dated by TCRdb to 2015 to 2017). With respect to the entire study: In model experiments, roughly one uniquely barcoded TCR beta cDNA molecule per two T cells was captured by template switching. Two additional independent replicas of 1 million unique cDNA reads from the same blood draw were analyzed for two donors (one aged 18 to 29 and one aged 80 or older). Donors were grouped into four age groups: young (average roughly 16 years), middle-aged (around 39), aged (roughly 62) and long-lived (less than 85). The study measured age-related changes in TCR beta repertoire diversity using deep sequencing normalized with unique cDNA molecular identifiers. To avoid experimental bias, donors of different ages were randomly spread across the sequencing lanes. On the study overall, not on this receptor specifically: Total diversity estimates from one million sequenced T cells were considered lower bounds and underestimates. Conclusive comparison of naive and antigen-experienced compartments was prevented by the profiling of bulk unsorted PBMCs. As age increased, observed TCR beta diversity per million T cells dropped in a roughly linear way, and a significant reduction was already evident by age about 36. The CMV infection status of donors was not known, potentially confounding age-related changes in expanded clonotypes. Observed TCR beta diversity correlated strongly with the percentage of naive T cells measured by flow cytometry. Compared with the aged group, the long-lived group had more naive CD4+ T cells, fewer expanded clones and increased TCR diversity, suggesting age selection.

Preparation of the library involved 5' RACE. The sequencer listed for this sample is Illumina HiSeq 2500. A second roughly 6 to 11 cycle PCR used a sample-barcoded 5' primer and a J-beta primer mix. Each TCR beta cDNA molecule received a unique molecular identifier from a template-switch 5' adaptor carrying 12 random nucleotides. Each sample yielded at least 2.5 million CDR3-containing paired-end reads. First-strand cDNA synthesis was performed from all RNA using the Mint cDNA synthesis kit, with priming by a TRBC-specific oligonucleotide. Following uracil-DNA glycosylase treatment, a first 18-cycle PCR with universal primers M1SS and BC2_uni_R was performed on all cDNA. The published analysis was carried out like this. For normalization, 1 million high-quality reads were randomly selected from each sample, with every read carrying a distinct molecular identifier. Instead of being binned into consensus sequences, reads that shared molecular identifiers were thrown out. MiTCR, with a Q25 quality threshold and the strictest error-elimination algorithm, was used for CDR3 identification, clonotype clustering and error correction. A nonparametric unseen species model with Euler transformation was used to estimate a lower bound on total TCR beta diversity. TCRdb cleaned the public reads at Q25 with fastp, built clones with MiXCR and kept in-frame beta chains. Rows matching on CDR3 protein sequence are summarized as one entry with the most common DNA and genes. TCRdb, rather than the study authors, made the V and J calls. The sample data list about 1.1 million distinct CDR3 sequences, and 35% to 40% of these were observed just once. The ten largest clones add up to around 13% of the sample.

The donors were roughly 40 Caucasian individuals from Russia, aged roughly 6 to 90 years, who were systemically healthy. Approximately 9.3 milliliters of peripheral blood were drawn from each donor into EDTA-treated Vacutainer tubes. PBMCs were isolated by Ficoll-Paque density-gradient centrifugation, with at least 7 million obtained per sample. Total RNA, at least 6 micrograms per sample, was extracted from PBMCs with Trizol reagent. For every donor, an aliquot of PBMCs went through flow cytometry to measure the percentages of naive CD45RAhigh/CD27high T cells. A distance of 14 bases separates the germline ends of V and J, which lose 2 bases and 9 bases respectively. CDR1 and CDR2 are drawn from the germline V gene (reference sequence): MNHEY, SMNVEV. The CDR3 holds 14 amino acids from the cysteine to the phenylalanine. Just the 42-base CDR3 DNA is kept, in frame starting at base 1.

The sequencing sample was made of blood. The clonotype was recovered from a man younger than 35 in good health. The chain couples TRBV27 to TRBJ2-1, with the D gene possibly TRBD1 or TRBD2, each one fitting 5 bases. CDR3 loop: CASSLRGRGREQFF. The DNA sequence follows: TGTGCCAGCAGTTTAAGGGGCCGAGGGCGTGAGCAGTTCTTC.